This record concerns one T cell receptor beta chain sequence. The PCR contained 60 Vbeta and 13 Jbeta primers. The method was immunoSEQ multiplex PCR; TCRdb's version includes in-frame clones alone and lacks a portion of them. Of around 64,000 clones in the sample, 85% are singletons; the top ten hold about 10%. This record belongs to a study of cytomegalovirus exposure and HLA in healthy donors. Looking at the study overall: From 150 million to 200 million T cells, an earlier analysis saw 117 million unique TCR beta sequences. When 350 to 500 donors were genotyped, roughly four fifths of them were found to fall in the Caucasian-associated ancestry cluster.

The clonotype was recovered from a female donor in good health and CMV-seronegative. The specimen was PBMCs.

CDR3: CASSPTGLWQFF. In DNA, the CDR3 is TGTGCCAGCAGTCCGACAGGGTTGTGGCAGTTCTTC. The chain combines TRBV2 with TRBJ2-1, with TRBD1 matching over 7 bases. This CDR3 contains 12 residues. V gave up 5 bases and J gave up 12 bases; unmatched junction bases: 7. Germline V CDR1 and CDR2: SNHLY, FYNNEI.